The 27 T cell receptor beta chains reported below all come from one sample, sequenced in a study of CD8+CD57+ T cells in acquired aplastic anemia. Researchers used genomic DNA as the template to profile TCR beta VDJ and CDR3. TCRdb ran MiXCR on the reads and lists one entry per CDR3 protein. The sample has around 200,000 distinct CDR3 sequences, more than 55% seen once; the top ten hold about three fifths. Those patients picked for sequencing had displayed CD8+CD57+ cell expansion on flow cytometry. The sequenced material came from sorted CD4+, CD8+, or CD8+CD57+ T cells (not recorded which) from PBMCs. Every receptor here comes from a human donor with aplastic anemia.

This clonotype has just one count. The CDR3 spells CSARGTGTGPSEQYF. The CDR3 DNA follows: TGCAGTGCTAGAGGCACCGGGACAGGGCCCTCCGAGCAGTACTTC. The genes are TRBV20-1 and TRBJ2-7, with TRBD1 matching over 9 bases. The CDR3 is 15 amino acids. With 1 base clipped from V and 6 bases from J, the junction kept 10 bases outside the gene matches. Looked up from germline, CDR1 is DFQATT and CDR2 is SNEGSKA (reference sequence).

The chain employs TRBV7-2 and TRBJ1-5; D possibly corresponds to TRBD1 (5 bases). V was shortened by 4 bases and J by 7 bases, with 11 bases between the two germline ends. There are 13 residues in the CDR3. Germline V gene sequence: CDR1 SGHTA, CDR2 FQGNSA. DNA of the CDR3: TGTGCCAGCAGCTCCGATTGGGGCCAGCCCCAGCATTTT. It codes for CASSSDWGQPQHF.

The chain links TRBV24-1 to TRBJ2-7; 9 positions agree with TRBD2. This CDR3 contains 17 residues. V lost 0 bases, J lost 3 bases, and 8 bases stayed unmatched. Germline CDR1 is KGHDR and CDR2 is SFDVKD. This CDR3 is CATSDLPSSGDLYEQYF. DNA of the CDR3: TGTGCCACCAGTGATTTGCCCTCTAGCGGGGATCTCTACGAGCAGTACTTC.

About this clonotype itself: Germline is not matched at one junction end, which may reflect a read error. The chain couples TRBV5-1 to TRBJ2-7; 12 nucleotides align to TRBD1. The CDR3 is made up of 14 amino acids. Germline CDR1 reads SGHRS; CDR2 reads YFSETQ. DNA of the CDR3: TGTGCCAGCAGCTTCCGGGACAGGGGGCCCGAGCAGTACTTC. Its protein product is CASSFRDRGPEQYF. Based on the CDR3 plus reference TRBV5-1 and TRBJ2-7, the full variable domain is KAGVTQTPRYLIKTRGQQVTLSCSPISGHRSVSWYQQTPGQGLQFLFEYFSETQRNKGNFPGRFSGRQFSNSRSEMNVSTLELGDSALYLCASSFRDRGPEQYFGPGTRLTVT.

This chain joins TRBV7-2 and TRBJ2-5, with 7 bases matching TRBD1. The CDR3 contains 15 residues. Germline trimming cut 1 base from V and 2 bases from J; bases unmatched to any gene: 4. The germline CDR1 and CDR2 sequences are SGHTA and FQGNSA. CDR3 protein: CASSLGGTAQETQYF. The CDR3 DNA reads TGTGCCAGCAGCTTAGGGGGGACAGCACAAGAGACCCAGTACTTC.

This chain uses TRBV20-1 with TRBJ1-5, with 7 bases that match TRBD1. This CDR3 has 14 amino acids. Losses at the gene ends were 1 base for V and 9 bases for J; bases not matched to a gene: 9. Per germline, CDR1 DFQATT and CDR2 SNEGSKA (reference sequence). CDR3 sequence reads: CSARVGRGDLPQHF. The CDR3 region has the DNA TGCAGTGCTAGAGTTGGCAGGGGGGATCTGCCCCAGCATTTT.

The V gene is TRBV7-2, the J gene TRBJ2-3; 8 nucleotides match TRBD2. The trim removed 5 bases at V and 2 bases at J, leaving 6 bases unmatched. CDR3 length equals 15 residues. Germline CDR1 is SGHTA and CDR2 is FQGNSA. The CDR3 DNA sequence: TGTGCCAGCAGCGGGCTAGCGGGTTACACAGATACGCAGTATTTT. This encodes CASSGLAGYTDTQYF.

The chain uses TRBV20-1 and TRBJ2-5; 7 nucleotides align to TRBD1. The germline gives CDR1 DFQATT, CDR2 SNEGSKA (reference sequence). This CDR3 comprises 11 residues. V lost 5 bases to trimming and J lost 6 bases; unmatched junction nucleotides: 3. This CDR3 is CSADRAQTQYF. The CDR3 nucleotides are TGCAGTGCTGACAGGGCTCAGACCCAGTACTTC.

In this sample, this clonotype turned up a few times. This chain joins TRBV7-9 and TRBJ2-3, with 10 bases fitting TRBD2. This CDR3 spans 16 amino acids. Germline V CDR1 and CDR2: SEHNR, FQNEAQ (reference sequence). Trimming took 3 bases from V and 2 from J; bases not matched to a gene: 5. The CDR3 here is CASSFPGTSDTDTQYF. CDR3 nucleotides: TGTGCCAGCAGCTTTCCCGGGACTAGCGACACAGATACGCAGTATTTT.

This clonotype was recorded a few times. The genes are TRBV15 and TRBJ1-2; D ambiguous. CDR1 is LNHNV and CDR2 is YYDKDF in the germline V gene (reference sequence). V shed 5 bases and J shed 4 bases, with 11 bases lying between them. This CDR3 has 13 amino acids. The CDR3 DNA sequence: TGTGCCACCAGCGGCACGGCTGGCTATGGCTACACCTTC. As protein: CATSGTAGYGYTF.

This chain joins TRBV29-1 and TRBJ1-2, with D perhaps TRBD1 (5 bases). Germline V gene lookup returns CDR1 SQVTM and CDR2 ANQGSEA. The CDR3 runs 15 residues. V lost 5 bases to trimming and J lost 6 bases, with 22 bases between them. The CDR3 nucleotides are TGCAGCGTTCCAAGAACATCGGGACGGAGGGATGGCTACACCTTC. Protein sequence: CSVPRTSGRRDGYTF.

The chain recombines TRBV12-5 with TRBJ2-5; 10 bases are a match to TRBD1. The CDR3 covers 15 residues. Unmatched junction bases numbered 3, after V lost 1 base and J lost 4 bases. Germline assignment: CDR1 LGHNT and CDR2 FRNRAP. CDR3 residues: CASGLGQGAGETQYF. The DNA of the CDR3 is TGTGCTAGTGGTTTGGGACAGGGGGCAGGAGAGACCCAGTACTTC.

A remark on this clonotype: With a much larger clone just one base away, this may be a read error. The CDR3 sequence: CASSLWTLYGEQFF. The DNA for the CDR3 is TGTGCCAGCAGCTTGTGGACACTATACGGTGAGCAGTTCTTC. The chain recombines TRBV5-5 with TRBJ2-1; possibly TRBD1 for D (5 bases). V was pared by 1 base and J by 9 bases, with 14 bases between. The germline V gene has CDR1 SGHKS and CDR2 YYEKEE (reference sequence). The CDR3 covers 14 residues. Together with reference TRBV5-5 and TRBJ2-1, the CDR3 gives the full variable domain: DAGVTQSPTHLIKTRGQQVTLRCSPISGHKSVSWYQQVLGQGPQFIFQYYEKEERGRGNFPDRFSARQFPNYSSELNVNALLLGDSALYLCASSLWTLYGEQFFGPGTRLTVL.

The gene calls are TRBV27 and TRBJ2-7, with 7 nucleotides matching TRBD2. The germline gives CDR1 MNHEY, CDR2 SMNVEV (reference sequence). CDR3 length: 13 residues. J lost 6 bases, V lost 6 bases, and 8 bases had no gene match. The CDR3 reads CASSRLARGEQYF. The CDR3 nucleotides read TGTGCCAGCAGCCGACTAGCCCGGGGCGAGCAGTACTTC.

The V gene is TRBV20-1, the J gene TRBJ2-5; 14 bases fit TRBD2. Germline CDR1 is DFQATT and CDR2 is SNEGSKA (reference sequence). The V gene end was trimmed by 6 bases and the J gene end by 7 bases; junction bases not matched to a gene: 16. There are 17 residues in the CDR3. For the CDR3, the DNA is TGCAGTGCCCCGGGGGGACTAGCGGGGGCCAGACTGTGGACCCAGTACTTC. Amino acids: CSAPGGLAGARLWTQYF.

This chain links TRBV20-1 with TRBJ2-7; TRBD2 matches 12 bases. The CDR3 runs to 17 residues. After removal of 3 bases from V and 0 bases from J, the junction contained 9 bases not matched to a gene. Germline V gene sequence: CDR1 DFQATT, CDR2 SNEGSKA (reference sequence). The CDR3 DNA reads TGCAGTGCTAGGCCTAGCGGGAGGGCCTTTATCTCCTACGAGCAGTACTTC. Translating it yields CSARPSGRAFISYEQYF.

The CDR3 sequence is CATSRPFPGLLLETQYF. The CDR3 DNA is TGTGCCACCAGCAGACCATTTCCGGGACTATTATTGGAGACCCAGTACTTC. The chain is built from TRBV15 and TRBJ2-5; 7 nucleotides line up with TRBD2. Trimming took 2 bases from V and 5 from J; bases not matched to a gene: 14. The CDR3 consists of 17 residues. CDR1 and CDR2 (germline): LNHNV, YYDKDF (reference sequence).

CDR3 nucleotide sequence: TGCAGTGCTGAAGACAGGGCCTACGAGCAGTACTTC. Protein sequence: CSAEDRAYEQYF. The rearrangement joins TRBV20-1 to TRBJ2-7, with 7 bases identical to TRBD1. CDR1 is DFQATT and CDR2 is SNEGSKA in the germline V gene (reference sequence). The V segment lost 5 bases and the J segment 2 bases; nucleotides outside the gene matches: 3. The CDR3 spans 12 residues.

This chain joins TRBV4-1 and TRBJ1-2, with 8 bases lining up with TRBD1. CDR3 length equals 15 residues. The germline V gene has CDR1 MGHRA and CDR2 YSYEKL. The V gene end was trimmed by 4 bases and the J gene end by 0 bases; junction bases not matched to a gene: 4. CDR3 nucleotide sequence: TGCGCCAGCAGCCCAGGACAGGGAGCTAACTATGGCTACACCTTC. Its protein product is CASSPGQGANYGYTF.

CDR3 DNA sequence: TGTGCCAGCAGCCCGCTACAGGGTCGAGTCACCGGGGAGCTGTTTTTT. Translation: CASSPLQGRVTGELFF. J is TRBJ2-2 and V is TRBV7-2; weak D call: TRBD1 (6 bases). Trimming took 5 bases from V and 4 from J, leaving 17 bases between them. CDR3 length: 16 amino acids. In germline, CDR1 is SGHTA, CDR2 FQGNSA.

The chain recombines TRBV7-9 with TRBJ2-7, with 7 positions matching TRBD1. The V gene's germline CDR1 is SEHNR and CDR2 FQNEAQ (reference sequence). This CDR3 spans 14 amino acids. V lost 6 bases, J lost 2 bases, and 7 bases stayed unmatched. The CDR3: CASSSPGQPYEQYF. CDR3 bases: TGTGCCAGCAGTTCACCGGGACAGCCCTACGAGCAGTACTTC.

This clonotype was observed many times. This chain joins TRBV11-2 and TRBJ2-3; D gene ambiguous. The CDR3 contains 14 residues. Germline V CDR1 and CDR2: SGHAT, FQNNGV. Trimming took 0 bases from V and 3 from J, leaving 7 bases between them. CDR3 sequence: CASSLEAGTDTQYF. The CDR3 bases are TGTGCCAGCAGCTTAGAAGCAGGAACAGATACGCAGTATTTT.

The chain employs TRBV24-1 and TRBJ2-5; 10 bases fit TRBD1. Unmatched junction bases numbered 21, after V lost 5 bases and J lost 7 bases. From germline, CDR1 is KGHDR and CDR2 SFDVKD. This CDR3 is 19 amino acids long. The chain's CDR3 is CATSAAAGTGEPIGGTQYF. CDR3 in DNA: TGTGCCACCAGTGCTGCGGCCGGGACAGGGGAGCCAATTGGGGGGACCCAGTACTTC.

The chain carries TRBV7-9 and TRBJ2-4; 8 bases map to TRBD2. The V segment lost 5 bases and the J segment 4 bases; nucleotides outside the gene matches: 4. Germline CDR1 and CDR2: SEHNR and FQNEAQ (reference sequence). The CDR3 extends over 14 amino acids. This CDR3 reads CASSQSGRKNIQYF. The CDR3 coding sequence is TGTGCCAGCAGCCAAAGCGGGAGAAAAAACATTCAGTACTTC.

This chain links TRBV5-1 with TRBJ2-7; TRBD1 is a possible D gene (6 bases). The CDR3 loop spans 15 amino acids. V lost 2 bases and J lost 3, with 15 bases in between. Germline V CDR1 and CDR2: SGHRS, YFSETQ. Written as DNA, the CDR3 is TGCGCCAGCAGCTTCTGGACAGAAGGCAACTACGAGCAGTACTTC. Amino acid sequence: CASSFWTEGNYEQYF.

This clonotype was seen a single time. An end of the junction does not agree with germline; a read error may underlie this. The rearrangement links TRBV7-7 to TRBJ2-2, with 8 nucleotides matching TRBD1. CDR1 and CDR2 (germline): SSHAT, FNYEAQ (reference sequence). This CDR3 contains 15 residues. CDR3 nucleotide sequence: TGTGCTAGCAGCCAAACGGACAGGGCGGCCGGGGAGCTGTTTTTT. Protein product: CASSQTDRAAGELFF.

On this clonotype: A much larger clone differs from this one at a single base, so this may be a read error. The V and J genes are TRBV14 and TRBJ2-1, with 8 bases that match TRBD2. CDR1 SGHDN and CDR2 FVKESK come from the germline V gene. The CDR3 is 15 amino acids. The CDR3 region is CASSLNGGAHNKQFF. The CDR3 region has the DNA TGTGCCAGCAGCCTTAACGGGGGGGCCCACAATAAGCAGTTCTTC.